One sample yielded the 32 T cell receptor beta chains listed below, sequenced in a study of immune evolution from preneoplasia to lung adenocarcinoma. Some clones are missing from TCRdb's copy, which holds only in-frame ones; the method was immunoSEQ multiplex PCR. The data hold around 4,000 clones, with around 76% observed a single time. The sample consisted of FFPE minimally invasive lung adenocarcinoma tissue. These receptors all stem from a person aged 65 to 79 with lung adenocarcinoma.

As regards this clone: Compared with germline, one end of the junction differs, possibly owing to a read error. This chain links TRBV10-1 with TRBJ2-3; D is undetermined. Per the germline V gene, CDR1 is WNHNN and CDR2 is SYGVQD (reference sequence). This CDR3 comprises 14 residues. The CDR3 DNA reads TGCGTCAGCAGTGAGGCATCCGGCACAGATACGCAGTATTTT. Amino acids: CVSSEASGTDTQYF.

V and J are TRBV11-3 and TRBJ2-2; no clear D. CDR1 SGHNT and CDR2 YENEEA come from the germline V gene. The CDR3 length is 14 residues. V shed 5 bases and J shed 5 bases, with 12 bases lying between them. The CDR3: CASSPSTKTGELFF. CDR3 nucleotides: TGTGCCAGCAGCCCATCGACCAAAACCGGGGAGCTGTTTTTT.

The chain is built from TRBV7-8 and TRBJ1-2; D is uncertain. V dropped 1 base and J dropped 4 bases, with 13 bases sitting between them. Germline V gene lookup returns CDR1 SGHVS and CDR2 FQNEAQ. The CDR3 consists of 15 residues. CDR3 bases: TGTGCCAGCAGCTTAGATATGTCTTCCCTCTATGGCTACACCTTC. Encoded protein: CASSLDMSSLYGYTF.

V usage is TRBV11-1 and J usage is TRBJ2-1; 8 bases are shared with TRBD2. The trim removed 1 base at V and 4 bases at J, leaving 3 bases unmatched. The CDR3 runs 15 residues. Germline V CDR1 and CDR2: SGHAT, FQDESV (reference sequence). The CDR3, as DNA: TGTGCCAGCAGCTTAGAACGGGGGGGGTACAATGAGCAGTTCTTC. It specifies CASSLERGGYNEQFF.

The sample holds one count of this clone. This same CDR3 is encoded by further DNA sequences in the sample. The genes are TRBV6-5 and TRBJ1-4; D might be TRBD1 (6 bases). The CDR3 is 15 residues long. Trimming cost V 5 bases and J 7 bases, with 17 bases left between them. CDR1 and CDR2 from the germline V gene are MNHEY and SVGAGI. As DNA, the CDR3 is TGTGCCAGCAGTCCGACAGGTTGGGGCCGTGAAAAACTGTTTTTT. Amino acids: CASSPTGWGREKLFF.

This clone was seen a few times. V gene TRBV23-1 combines with J gene TRBJ2-7, with 9 bases matching TRBD1. TRBV23-1 is classed as an ORF, of uncertain function. V was clipped by 5 bases and J by 2 bases; unmatched bases: 10. This CDR3 contains 16 residues. CDR3 nucleotide sequence: TGCGCCAGCAGTTGGAGATTCGGGACAGGGCCCTACGAGCAGTACTTC. Translation gives CASSWRFGTGPYEQYF.

The chain couples TRBV11-2 to TRBJ2-7; D tentatively reads TRBD1 or TRBD2 (5 bases each). Trimming stripped 0 bases from V and 6 bases from J, with 12 bases between. CDR1 SGHAT and CDR2 FQNNGV come from the germline V gene. The CDR3 covers 14 residues. CDR3 protein: CASSLDPGTSEQYF. CDR3 DNA: TGTGCCAGCAGCTTAGATCCCGGGACGTCCGAGCAGTACTTC.

The rearrangement joins TRBV10-2 to TRBJ2-7; D possibly uses TRBD1 or TRBD2 (5 bases each). The CDR3 length is 19 residues. Germline lookup yields CDR1 WSHSY and CDR2 SAAADI. The V gene lost 1 base and the J gene lost 2 bases, with 24 bases spanning the gap. The CDR3, as DNA: TGCGCCAGCAGTGAGTGGAAAGCCATAGACAGACCGGGGCCCTACGAGCAGTACTTC. This codes for CASSEWKAIDRPGPYEQYF.

The V and J genes are TRBV5-1 and TRBJ1-1, with D hard to call. The length of the CDR3 is 13 residues. V lost 4 bases to trimming and J lost 6 bases, with 13 bases between them. Per the germline V gene, CDR1 is SGHRS and CDR2 is YFSETQ. The CDR3 here is CASSPWTGAEAFF. In DNA, the CDR3 is TGCGCCAGCAGCCCATGGACCGGCGCTGAAGCTTTCTTT.

The V gene is TRBV28, the J gene TRBJ1-4; D gene unclear. The CDR3 runs 13 residues. Germline loops: CDR1 MDHEN, CDR2 SYDVKM. The V end was cut by 5 bases, the J end by 4 bases, with 8 bases between. DNA for the CDR3: TGTGCCAGCAGTAAGGGAGGTAATGAAAAACTGTTTTTT. It encodes CASSKGGNEKLFF.

This sequence joins TRBV27 and TRBJ2-1; 7 nucleotides match TRBD2. J lost 3 bases, V lost 5 bases, and 7 bases had no gene match. Germline V gene sequence: CDR1 MNHEY, CDR2 SMNVEV (reference sequence). There are 15 residues in the CDR3. The CDR3 DNA reads as TGTGCCAGCAGTCACTCTAGCGGCTACTACAATGAGCAGTTCTTC. Translating gives CASSHSSGYYNEQFF.

The genes are TRBV19 and TRBJ2-2; D gene unclear. The CDR3 sequence is 14 residues long. V dropped 3 bases and J dropped 3 bases, with 8 bases sitting between them. Germline values: CDR1 LNHDA, CDR2 SQIVND (reference sequence). CDR3 DNA: TGTGCCAGTAGTATCAAACGGGACACCGGGGAGCTGTTTTTT. Translation gives CASSIKRDTGELFF.

The CDR3 reads CASSLVRTGQETQYF. The CDR3 DNA follows: TGTGCCAGCAGCTTAGTCCGGACAGGACAAGAGACCCAGTACTTC. V and J are TRBV7-9 and TRBJ2-5, with 7 bases matching TRBD1. Per germline, CDR1 SEHNR and CDR2 FQNEAQ (reference sequence). CDR3 length equals 15 residues. Trimming took 1 base from V and 2 from J; bases not matched to a gene: 4.

J is TRBJ1-1 and V is TRBV29-1; 7 bases are shared with TRBD1. The CDR3 is 14 residues long. CDR1 and CDR2 from the germline V gene are SQVTM and ANQGSEA. J gave up 5 bases and V 7 bases, and 13 bases lay outside the gene matches. The CDR3 reads CSGNRGGEGTEAFF. In DNA, the CDR3 is TGCAGCGGCAACAGGGGAGGAGAAGGGACTGAAGCTTTCTTT. The variable domain in full, completed from reference TRBV29-1 and TRBJ1-1, reads SAVISQKPSRDICQRGTSLTIQCQVDSQVTMMFWYRQQPGQSLTLIATANQGSEATYESGFVIDKFPISRPNLTFSTLTVSNMSPEDSSIYLCSGNRGGEGTEAFFGQGTRLTVV.

The chain employs TRBV6-1 and TRBJ2-6, with D uncertain. V lost 1 base to trimming and J lost 0 bases, with 4 bases between them. Looked up from germline, CDR1 is MNHNS and CDR2 is SASEGT. The CDR3 has 15 residues. This chain's CDR3 is CASSEDSSGANVLTF. The CDR3, as DNA: TGTGCCAGCAGTGAAGACAGCTCTGGGGCCAACGTCCTGACTTTC.

The chain recombines TRBV10-2 with TRBJ2-7, with TRBD1 matching 10 bases. The V gene end was trimmed by 4 bases and the J gene end by 0 bases; junction bases not matched to a gene: 3. This CDR3 is 15 amino acids long. CDR1 WSHSY and CDR2 SAAADI come from the germline V gene. This chain's CDR3 is CASSVRQGASYEQYF. The CDR3 DNA reads TGCGCCAGCAGTGTGCGACAGGGGGCCTCCTACGAGCAGTACTTC.

This sequence joins TRBV2 and TRBJ1-6; D is unclear. In germline, CDR1 is SNHLY, CDR2 FYNNEI. V lost 2 bases and J lost 7, with 9 bases in between. The CDR3 is 14 residues long. For the CDR3, the DNA is TGTGCCAGCAGTGAATGGGCCCTAAATTCACCCCTCCACTTT. It specifies CASSEWALNSPLHF.

The chain is built from TRBV19 and TRBJ2-1, with a tentative D call TRBD1 (6 bases). CDR3 length equals 13 residues. CDR1 and CDR2 (germline): LNHDA, SQIVND (reference sequence). V gave up 3 bases and J gave up 15 bases, with 18 bases separating them. The chain's CDR3 is CASSIGGRAFRFF. The CDR3 region has the DNA TGTGCCAGTAGTATTGGGGGCAGGGCGTTTCGGTTCTTC.

This rearrangement joins TRBV10-2 to TRBJ1-1; D is perhaps TRBD1 (5 bases). The V gene's germline CDR1 is WSHSY and CDR2 SAAADI. The CDR3 length is 15 residues. V was trimmed by 3 bases and J by 3 bases, leaving 14 bases between them. The CDR3 loop is CASSDWGGTDTEAFF. CDR3 DNA: TGCGCCAGCAGTGATTGGGGCGGTACGGACACTGAAGCTTTCTTT.

This clone was recorded only once. The chain has TRBV19 and TRBJ2-7; 11 nucleotides match TRBD1. The DNA end favors TRBJ2-5, so the J call may be wrong. There are 15 residues in the CDR3. The germline V gene has CDR1 LNHDA and CDR2 SQIVND (reference sequence). CDR3 protein: CASSMDRGPGETQYF. The DNA for the CDR3 is TGTGCCAGTAGTATGGACAGGGGGCCGGGAGAGACCCAGTACTTC.

The chain's CDR3 is CAWSPGLAGEEEQFF. CDR3 nucleotide sequence: TGTGCCTGGAGTCCGGGACTAGCGGGAGAGGAGGAGCAGTTCTTC. The V and J genes are TRBV30 and TRBJ2-1; 14 nucleotides agree with TRBD2. CDR1 and CDR2 from the germline V gene are GTSNPN and SVGIG (reference sequence). The CDR3 has 15 amino acids. V was clipped by 2 bases and J by 10 bases; unmatched bases: 7.

This clone was counted a few times. V usage is TRBV5-1 and J usage is TRBJ2-7, with D possibly TRBD1 on 6 matching bases. This CDR3 has 18 residues. Trimming took off 0 bases at V and 3 bases at J, with 22 bases between the two ends. CDR1 SGHRS and CDR2 YFSETQ come from the germline V gene. CDR3 nucleotide sequence: TGCGCCAGCAGCTTGGCCAACCCTTCGGACAGTGAGAACTACGAGCAGTACTTC. Translated: CASSLANPSDSENYEQYF.

The chain recombines TRBV7-3 with TRBJ2-5, with D maybe TRBD2 (6 bases). CDR3 length: 13 amino acids. Deletions cut 5 bases from V and 1 base from J, with 8 bases between. The germline V gene encodes CDR1 SGHTA and CDR2 FQGTGA. This CDR3 is CASSREPQETQYF. The CDR3 DNA reads TGTGCCAGCAGCCGGGAGCCCCAAGAGACCCAGTACTTC.

The rearrangement joins TRBV7-2 to TRBJ2-5, with 7 bases identical to TRBD1. J was trimmed by 1 base and V by 5 bases; bases with no gene match: 4. Germline assignment: CDR1 SGHTA and CDR2 FQGNSA. This CDR3 contains 14 residues. CDR3 amino acids: CASSNNRGQETQYF. The CDR3 bases are TGTGCCAGCAGCAACAACAGGGGCCAAGAGACCCAGTACTTC.

This clone was picked up one time. This chain joins TRBV5-5 and TRBJ1-5; D might be TRBD1 (5 bases). CDR1 and CDR2 (germline): SGHKS, YYEKEE (reference sequence). V lost 0 bases to trimming and J lost 6 bases, with 19 bases between them. The CDR3 length is 17 residues. The CDR3 sequence is CASSLALDGGGGQPQHF. For the CDR3, the DNA is TGTGCCAGCAGCTTGGCTTTGGACGGGGGAGGCGGTCAGCCCCAGCATTTT.

The J gene is TRBJ1-4, the V gene TRBV27; 11 nucleotides match TRBD1. Losses at the gene ends were 4 bases for V and 0 bases for J; bases not matched to a gene: 4. This CDR3 comprises 17 residues. Per germline, CDR1 MNHEY and CDR2 SMNVEV (reference sequence). The CDR3 nucleotides are TGTGCCAGCAGTTCGGACAGGGGGCACGCAACTAATGAAAAACTGTTTTTT. It yields the protein CASSSDRGHATNEKLFF.

The genes are TRBV6-5 and TRBJ1-4, with D perhaps TRBD1 (6 bases). Germline lookup yields CDR1 MNHEY and CDR2 SVGAGI. V lost 6 bases to trimming and J lost 8 bases, with 10 bases between them. The CDR3 extends over 12 amino acids. CDR3 nucleotide sequence: TGTGCCAGCAGCGGGGGGGCCGAAAAACTGTTTTTT. Translated, it gives CASSGGAEKLFF.

The CDR3 sequence is CASSLVGGIDGAFF. The DNA of the CDR3 is TGTGCCAGCAGCTTGGTTGGGGGAATAGATGGAGCTTTCTTT. The chain recombines TRBV5-6 with TRBJ1-1; weak D call: TRBD1 (5 bases). With 0 bases removed from V and 10 bases from J, the gap between germline ends came to 16 bases. The CDR3 contains 14 residues. The germline CDR1 and CDR2 sequences are SGHDT and YYEEEE.

For the CDR3, the DNA is TGTGCCAGCAGCTTAGCGGGAGACGGAGCCTACGAGCAGTACTTC. It codes for CASSLAGDGAYEQYF. V and J are TRBV7-9 and TRBJ2-7; TRBD2 might be the D (5 bases). CDR1 is SEHNR, CDR2 FQNEAQ, per germline (reference sequence). The CDR3 contains 15 residues. Trimming stripped 0 bases from V and 2 bases from J, with 11 bases between.

This clone has more than one count but fewer than ten. The chain recombines TRBV2 with TRBJ1-2; 9 nucleotides align to TRBD1. Trimming cost V 4 bases and J 4 bases; bases outside gene matches: 7. CDR1 SNHLY and CDR2 FYNNEI come from the germline V gene. The CDR3 is 15 amino acids. The CDR3, as DNA: TGTGCCAGCAGTGCGCCGGGACAGGGAGGCTATGGCTACACCTTC. Amino acid sequence: CASSAPGQGGYGYTF.

This rearrangement joins TRBV5-1 to TRBJ2-5; TRBD1 matches at 9 bases. This CDR3 is 14 amino acids long. The junction had 6 bases not matched to a gene; V was cut back by 7 bases and J by 2 bases. Germline assignment: CDR1 SGHRS and CDR2 YFSETQ. In DNA form, the CDR3 reads TGCGCCAGCGCCACGGGACAGGGACAAGAGACCCAGTACTTC. Translation: CASATGQGQETQYF.

This clone occurred a few times. J is TRBJ2-4 and V is TRBV10-1; 7 bases map to TRBD1. The germline V gene has CDR1 WNHNN and CDR2 SYGVQD (reference sequence). CDR3 length: 13 amino acids. V lost 4 bases and J lost 11; bases outside the gene matches: 8. CDR3 DNA: TGCGCCAGCAGTGCGACACGGGACAGTTTTCAGTACTTC. Encoded protein: CASSATRDSFQYF.